Reported below is one T cell receptor (beta chain). No cognate antigen has been identified for it. No base quality information exists; no much larger clone differs at one position. Collaborating institutions collected whole blood in K2EDTA tubes following their own protocols. Collaborator samples were shipped for TCRbeta analysis as frozen whole blood, isolated PBMCs, or DNA extracted from either sample type. The data stem from a study of blood T cell repertoires in COVID-19 (dated by TCRdb to the early 2020s). For the wider study: Samples covering the acute and convalescent phases of COVID-19 were provided by collaborators in the United States, Italy and Spain. The prospective study material was composed of cDNA or gDNA derived from T cells, B-cell-depleted T cells, or PBMCs. The dataset comprised deeply sampled blood TCRbeta repertoires from subjects exposed to, actively infected with, or recovered from COVID-19. A freely available public database, intended as a resource for researchers studying the immune response to SARS-CoV-2, is where the repertoires were released. Samples came from the ongoing ImmuneRACE study (first 160 participants) plus 1,254 subjects from 6 global collaborators. Sample metadata almost always included a de-identified subject ID, COVID-19 status, age in years and sex. Where available, HLA class I and class II types were taken from metadata supplied by the sample provider and were not determined by assay-based typing. Paper-wide results and their limitations: Clinical and demographic metadata were provided uncurated, with the amount varying by source and participant.

TCRbeta CDR3 regions were amplified from genomic DNA using the immunoSEQ Assay, a bias-controlled multiplex PCR. For the original study's pipeline: The number of nucleated cells in each sample was estimated from the amplification of reference gene primers within the assay. To quantify the absolute abundance of each unique TCRbeta CDR3 rearrangement, sequence reads were collapsed and filtered. For each sample, productive Simpson clonality was calculated as the square root of Simpson's diversity index across productive rearrangements. The table was pulled from immuneACCESS by TCRdb, which kept in-frame rearrangements only. Such tables lose some clones; where checked, under half of the loss comes from unresolved V genes, and the rest has no known cause. D and trimming were read from the DNA, whereas the V and J calls and clone size are those reported in that table. Here the sample has about 15,000 clones; roughly 79% occur a single time. The biggest ten clones account for around 15% of the sample.

The cysteine opens and the phenylalanine closes a CDR3 of 12 amino acids. The kept DNA is CDR3 alone, 36 bases in frame from the first base. Per the germline V gene, SGHTA is the CDR1 and FQGNSA is the CDR2. V was cut back by 5 bases and J by 4 bases, leaving a gap of 7 bases between them. This sequence was found in a man aged 55 to 70 with acute or convalescent COVID-19. In this chain, TRBV7-2 is recombined with TRBJ2-3; no D segment can be confidently identified. Sequenced input: peripheral blood. This receptor has the CDR3 CASSRAPDTQYF. The nucleotide sequence is TGTGCCAGCAGCCGCGCGCCAGATACGCAGTATTTT.